The clone carrying this T cell receptor beta chain appeared a few times. The CDR3 has 11 residues. With 4 bases removed from V and 1 base from J, the gap between germline ends came to 4 bases. Germline V gene sequence: CDR1 SQVTM, CDR2 ANQGSEA. Documented time point: patch test 1, 2 weeks after DPC sensitization. The treatment is: therapeutic diphenylcyclopropenone sensitization with weekly scalp DPC. TCRdb re-analysed the RACE reads in MiXCR, keeping a single row per CDR3 protein. The sample includes under 450,000 distinct CDR3 sequences, approximately 5.1% of them seen just once. These data come from a study of human T cells and chemical hapten exposure.

The source of this sequence is a woman in her forties or fifties with alopecia areata. Some clones in this sample may be carry-over from other donors' samples. The chain joins TRBV29-1 to TRBJ2-5; no firm D call. Specimen: whole blood, collected in connection with sensitization to the hapten diphenylcyclopropenone (DPC). The CDR3 nucleotides read TGCAGCGTTGTGCCCCAAGAGACCCAGTACTTC. Residues: CSVVPQETQYF.